The text below deals with one T cell receptor (beta chain). V gave up 5 bases and J gave up 7 bases, with 9 bases separating them. The CDR3 runs 12 residues. Germline values: CDR1 MNHNS, CDR2 SASEGT. TCRdb redid the clone calls on the PCR reads using MiXCR. The sample carries around 4,000 clones, under 45% recorded once. This entry comes from a study of metastatic and nonmetastatic thyroid tumors. Overall study: Patients with malignant and benign thyroid disease provided blood and tumor or nodule tissue, whose repertoires were compared.

Each patient went into thyroid surgery without having received any treatment. This sequence originates from a male donor with papillary thyroid cancer or a benign thyroid nodule (not recorded which). Some clones in this sample may be carry-over from other donors' samples. V and J are TRBV6-1 and TRBJ2-1; no reliable D call. Sequencing was performed on adjacent normal tissue. The CDR3 is CASSQRPNEQFF. CDR3 sequence (DNA): TGTGCCAGCAGTCAGAGACCAAATGAGCAGTTCTTC.